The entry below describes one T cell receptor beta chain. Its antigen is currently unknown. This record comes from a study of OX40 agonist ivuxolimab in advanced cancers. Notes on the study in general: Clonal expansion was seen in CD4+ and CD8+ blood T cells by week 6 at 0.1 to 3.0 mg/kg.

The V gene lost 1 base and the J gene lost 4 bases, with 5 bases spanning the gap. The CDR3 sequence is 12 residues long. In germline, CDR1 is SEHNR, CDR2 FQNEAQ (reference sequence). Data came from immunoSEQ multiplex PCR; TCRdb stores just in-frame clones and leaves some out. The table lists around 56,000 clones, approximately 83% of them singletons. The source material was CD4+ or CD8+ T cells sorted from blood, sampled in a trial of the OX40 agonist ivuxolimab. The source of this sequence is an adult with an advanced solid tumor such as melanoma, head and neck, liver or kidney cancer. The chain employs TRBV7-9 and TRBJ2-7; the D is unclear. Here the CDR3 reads CASSLVLYEQYF. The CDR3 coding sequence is TGTGCCAGCAGCTTAGTTCTTTACGAGCAGTACTTC.